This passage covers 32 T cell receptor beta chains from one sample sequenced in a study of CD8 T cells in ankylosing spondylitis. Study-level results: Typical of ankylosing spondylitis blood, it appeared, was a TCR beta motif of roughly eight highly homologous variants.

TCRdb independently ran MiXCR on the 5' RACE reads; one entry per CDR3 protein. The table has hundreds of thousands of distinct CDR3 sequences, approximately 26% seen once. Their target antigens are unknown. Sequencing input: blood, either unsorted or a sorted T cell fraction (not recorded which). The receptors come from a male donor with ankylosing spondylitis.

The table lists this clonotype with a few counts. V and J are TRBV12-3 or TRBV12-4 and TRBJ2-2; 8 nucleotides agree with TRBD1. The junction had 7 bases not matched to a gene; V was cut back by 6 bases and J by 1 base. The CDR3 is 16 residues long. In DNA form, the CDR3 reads TGTGCCAGCAGCTATTCAGGGGGCTGGAACACCGGGGAGCTGTTTTTT. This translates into CASSYSGGWNTGELFF.

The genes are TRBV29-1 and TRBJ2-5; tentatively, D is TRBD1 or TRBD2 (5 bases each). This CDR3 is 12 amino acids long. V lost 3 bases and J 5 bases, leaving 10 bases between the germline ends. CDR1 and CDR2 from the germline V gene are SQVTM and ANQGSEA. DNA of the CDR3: TGCAGCGTTGAGAGGGGTTCGGAGACCCAGTACTTC. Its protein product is CSVERGSETQYF.

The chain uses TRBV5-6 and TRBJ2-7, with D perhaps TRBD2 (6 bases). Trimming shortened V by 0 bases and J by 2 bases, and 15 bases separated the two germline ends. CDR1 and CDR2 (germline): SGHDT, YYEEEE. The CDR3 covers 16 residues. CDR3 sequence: CASSLEIAVGTYEQYF. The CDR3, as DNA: TGTGCCAGCAGCTTGGAAATAGCGGTCGGTACCTACGAGCAGTACTTC.

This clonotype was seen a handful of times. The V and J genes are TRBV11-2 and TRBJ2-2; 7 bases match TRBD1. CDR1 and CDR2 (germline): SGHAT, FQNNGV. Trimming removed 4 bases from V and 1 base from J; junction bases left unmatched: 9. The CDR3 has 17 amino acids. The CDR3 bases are TGTGCCAGCAGCTCGACAGGGATGGGCCTGAACACCGGGGAGCTGTTTTTT. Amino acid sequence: CASSSTGMGLNTGELFF.

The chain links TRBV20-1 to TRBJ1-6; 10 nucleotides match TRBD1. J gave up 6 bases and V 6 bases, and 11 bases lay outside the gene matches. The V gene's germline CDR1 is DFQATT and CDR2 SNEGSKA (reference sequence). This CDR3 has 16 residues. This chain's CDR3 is CSAKSGQGVGNSPLHF. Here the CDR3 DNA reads TGCAGTGCGAAGTCTGGACAGGGGGTCGGTAATTCACCCCTCCACTTT.

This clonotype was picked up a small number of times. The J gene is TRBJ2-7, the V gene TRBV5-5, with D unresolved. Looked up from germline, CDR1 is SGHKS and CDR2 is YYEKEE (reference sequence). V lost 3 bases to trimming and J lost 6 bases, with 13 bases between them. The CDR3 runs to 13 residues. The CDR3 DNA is TGTGCCAGCAGCTCGGTTTGGTCGGCCGAGCAGTACTTC. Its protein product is CASSSVWSAEQYF.

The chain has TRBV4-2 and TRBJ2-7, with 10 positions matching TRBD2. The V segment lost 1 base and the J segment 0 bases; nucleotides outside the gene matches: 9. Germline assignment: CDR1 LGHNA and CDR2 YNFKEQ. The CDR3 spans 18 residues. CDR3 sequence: CASSQVPSGSLFSYEQYF. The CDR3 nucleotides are TGTGCCAGCAGCCAAGTTCCTAGCGGGAGCCTTTTCTCCTACGAGCAGTACTTC.

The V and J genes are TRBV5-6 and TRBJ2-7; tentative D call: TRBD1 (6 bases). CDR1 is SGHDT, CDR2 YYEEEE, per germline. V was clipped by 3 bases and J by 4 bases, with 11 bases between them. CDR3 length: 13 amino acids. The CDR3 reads CASSSGDLYEQYF. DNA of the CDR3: TGTGCCAGCAGCTCAGGGGATTTATACGAGCAGTACTTC.

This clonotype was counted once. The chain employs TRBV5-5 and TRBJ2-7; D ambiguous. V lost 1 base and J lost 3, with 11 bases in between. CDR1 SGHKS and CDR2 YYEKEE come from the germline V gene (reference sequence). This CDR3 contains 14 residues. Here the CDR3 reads CASSLTTWGYEQYF. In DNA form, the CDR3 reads TGTGCCAGCAGCTTGACGACATGGGGCTACGAGCAGTACTTC.

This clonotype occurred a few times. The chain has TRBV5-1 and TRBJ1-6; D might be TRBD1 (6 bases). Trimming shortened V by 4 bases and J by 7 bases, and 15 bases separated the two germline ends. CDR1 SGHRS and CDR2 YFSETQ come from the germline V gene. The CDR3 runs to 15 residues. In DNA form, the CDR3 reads TGCGCCAGCAGCCCGAAGGGGGACGGGAATTCACCCCTCCACTTT. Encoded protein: CASSPKGDGNSPLHF.

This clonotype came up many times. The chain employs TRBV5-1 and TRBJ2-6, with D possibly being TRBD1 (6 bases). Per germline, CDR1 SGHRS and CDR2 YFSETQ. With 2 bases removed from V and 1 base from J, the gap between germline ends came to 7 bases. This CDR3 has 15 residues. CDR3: CASSFDRSGANVLTF. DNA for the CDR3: TGCGCCAGCAGCTTCGACAGGTCTGGGGCCAACGTCCTGACTTTC.

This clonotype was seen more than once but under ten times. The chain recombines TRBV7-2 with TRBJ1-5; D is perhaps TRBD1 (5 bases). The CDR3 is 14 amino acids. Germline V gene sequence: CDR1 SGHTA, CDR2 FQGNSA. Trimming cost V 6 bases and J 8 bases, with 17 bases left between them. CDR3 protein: CASSSQVTHEPQHF. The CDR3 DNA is TGTGCCAGCAGTTCACAGGTCACCCACGAGCCCCAGCATTTT.

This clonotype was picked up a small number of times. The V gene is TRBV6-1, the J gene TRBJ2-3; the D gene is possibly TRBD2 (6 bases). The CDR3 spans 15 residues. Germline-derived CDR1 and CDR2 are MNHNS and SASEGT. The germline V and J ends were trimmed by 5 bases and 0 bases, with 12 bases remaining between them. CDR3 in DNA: TGTGCCAGCAGTCCCTTAGCGGAGAGCACAGATACGCAGTATTTT. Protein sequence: CASSPLAESTDTQYF.

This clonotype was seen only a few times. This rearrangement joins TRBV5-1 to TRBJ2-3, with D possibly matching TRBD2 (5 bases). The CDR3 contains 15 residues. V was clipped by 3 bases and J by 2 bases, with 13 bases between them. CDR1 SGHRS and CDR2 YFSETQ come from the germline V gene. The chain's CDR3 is CASSWIGLYTDTQYF. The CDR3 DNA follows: TGCGCCAGCAGCTGGATTGGACTCTACACAGATACGCAGTATTTT.

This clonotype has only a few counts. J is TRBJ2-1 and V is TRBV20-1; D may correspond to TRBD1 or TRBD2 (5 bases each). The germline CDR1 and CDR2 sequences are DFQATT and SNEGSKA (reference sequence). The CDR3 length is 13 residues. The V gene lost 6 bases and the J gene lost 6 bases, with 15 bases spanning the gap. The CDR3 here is CSAPGPRRNEQFF. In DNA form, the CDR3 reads TGCAGTGCCCCGGGACCGAGACGCAATGAGCAGTTCTTC.

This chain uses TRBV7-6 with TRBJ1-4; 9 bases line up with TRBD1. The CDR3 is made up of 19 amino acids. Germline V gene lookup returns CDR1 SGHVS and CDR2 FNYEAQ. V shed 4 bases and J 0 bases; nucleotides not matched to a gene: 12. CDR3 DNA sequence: TGTGCCAGCAGCTCCCAGGGACAGGGTTACCTTTCAACTAATGAAAAACTGTTTTTT. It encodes CASSSQGQGYLSTNEKLFF.

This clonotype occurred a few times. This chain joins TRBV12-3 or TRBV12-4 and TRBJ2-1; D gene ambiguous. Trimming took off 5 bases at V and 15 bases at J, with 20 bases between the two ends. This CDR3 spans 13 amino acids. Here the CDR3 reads CASSPSGLDSLFF. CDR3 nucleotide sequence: TGTGCCAGCAGTCCCTCTGGGCTCGACTCTCTGTTCTTC.

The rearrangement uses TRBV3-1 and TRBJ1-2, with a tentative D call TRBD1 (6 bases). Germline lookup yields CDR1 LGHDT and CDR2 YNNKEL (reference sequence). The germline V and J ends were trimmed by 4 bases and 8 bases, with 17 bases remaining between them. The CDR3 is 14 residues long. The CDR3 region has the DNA TGTGCCAGCAGCCTAGAAGGGACATCGATGGGCTACACCTTC. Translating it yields CASSLEGTSMGYTF.

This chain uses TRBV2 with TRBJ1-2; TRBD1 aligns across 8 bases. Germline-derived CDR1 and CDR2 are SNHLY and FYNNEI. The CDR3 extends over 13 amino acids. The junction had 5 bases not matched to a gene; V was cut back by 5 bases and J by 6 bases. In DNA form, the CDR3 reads TGTGCCAGCAGTATACAGGGGGGTGATGGCTACACCTTC. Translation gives CASSIQGGDGYTF. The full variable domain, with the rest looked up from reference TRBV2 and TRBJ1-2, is EPEVTQTPSHQVTQMGQEVILRCVPISNHLYFYWYRQILGQKVEFLVSFYNNEISEKSEIFDDQFSVERPDGSNFTLKIRSTKLEDSAMYFCASSIQGGDGYTFGSGTRLTVV.

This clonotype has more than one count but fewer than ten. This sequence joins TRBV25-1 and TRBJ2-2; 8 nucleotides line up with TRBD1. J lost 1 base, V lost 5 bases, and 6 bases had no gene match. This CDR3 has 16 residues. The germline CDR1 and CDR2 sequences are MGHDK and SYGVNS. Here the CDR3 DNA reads TGTGCCAGCAGTCGGACCGGGACAGGGAACACCGGGGAGCTGTTTTTT. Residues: CASSRTGTGNTGELFF.

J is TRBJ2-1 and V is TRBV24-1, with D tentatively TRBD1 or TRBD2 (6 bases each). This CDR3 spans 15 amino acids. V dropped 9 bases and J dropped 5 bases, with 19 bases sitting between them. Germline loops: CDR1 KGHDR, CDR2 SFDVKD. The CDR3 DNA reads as TGTGCCACCCAGACGGGGGCGACAATAAACAATGAGCAGTTCTTC. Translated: CATQTGATINNEQFF.

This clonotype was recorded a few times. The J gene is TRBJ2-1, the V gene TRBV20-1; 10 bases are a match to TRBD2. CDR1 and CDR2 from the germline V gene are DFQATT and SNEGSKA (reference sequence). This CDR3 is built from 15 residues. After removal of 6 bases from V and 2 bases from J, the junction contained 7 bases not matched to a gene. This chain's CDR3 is CSASGRAFPYNEQFF. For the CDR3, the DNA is TGCAGTGCGAGCGGGAGGGCGTTCCCCTACAATGAGCAGTTCTTC.

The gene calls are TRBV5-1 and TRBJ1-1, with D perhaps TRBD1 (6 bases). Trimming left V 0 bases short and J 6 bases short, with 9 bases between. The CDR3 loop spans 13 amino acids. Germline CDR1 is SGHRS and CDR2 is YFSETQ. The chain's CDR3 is CASSLEQGAEAFF. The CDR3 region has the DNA TGCGCCAGCAGCTTGGAACAGGGCGCTGAAGCTTTCTTT. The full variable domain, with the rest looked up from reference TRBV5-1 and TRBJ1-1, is KAGVTQTPRYLIKTRGQQVTLSCSPISGHRSVSWYQQTPGQGLQFLFEYFSETQRNKGNFPGRFSGRQFSNSRSEMNVSTLELGDSALYLCASSLEQGAEAFFGQGTRLTVV.

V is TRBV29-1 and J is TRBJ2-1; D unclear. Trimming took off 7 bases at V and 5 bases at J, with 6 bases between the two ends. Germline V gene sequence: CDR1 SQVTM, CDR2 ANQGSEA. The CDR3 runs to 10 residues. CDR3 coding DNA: TGCAGCGGACTGCACAATGAGCAGTTCTTC. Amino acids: CSGLHNEQFF.

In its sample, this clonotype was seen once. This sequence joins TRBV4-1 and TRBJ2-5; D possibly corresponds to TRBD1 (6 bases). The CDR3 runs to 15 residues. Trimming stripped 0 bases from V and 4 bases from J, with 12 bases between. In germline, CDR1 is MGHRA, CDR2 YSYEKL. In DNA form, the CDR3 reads TGCGCCAGCAGCCAAGATCTACAGGGTATAGAGACCCAGTACTTC. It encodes CASSQDLQGIETQYF.

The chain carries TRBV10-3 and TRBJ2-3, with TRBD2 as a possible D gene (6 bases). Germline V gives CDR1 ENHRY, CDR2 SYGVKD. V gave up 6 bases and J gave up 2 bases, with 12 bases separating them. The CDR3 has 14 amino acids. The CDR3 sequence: CAIREGLDTDTQYF. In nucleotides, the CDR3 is TGTGCCATCAGGGAGGGCCTCGACACAGATACGCAGTATTTT.

CDR3 sequence (DNA): TGCAGTGCTAGAGATTGGGGAGTAGCGGGAGCCGGGGAGCTGTTTTTT. Translation: CSARDWGVAGAGELFF. J is TRBJ2-2 and V is TRBV20-1, with 9 positions matching TRBD2. The CDR3 is 16 amino acids. V was pared by 0 bases and J by 6 bases, with 8 bases of the junction left unmatched. The germline V gene encodes CDR1 DFQATT and CDR2 SNEGSKA (reference sequence).

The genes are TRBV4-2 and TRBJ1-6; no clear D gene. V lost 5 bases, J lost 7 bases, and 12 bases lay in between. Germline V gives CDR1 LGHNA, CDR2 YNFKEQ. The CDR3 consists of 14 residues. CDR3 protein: CASSSPRKNSPLHF. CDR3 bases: TGTGCCAGCAGCTCGCCCCGGAAGAATTCACCCCTCCACTTT.

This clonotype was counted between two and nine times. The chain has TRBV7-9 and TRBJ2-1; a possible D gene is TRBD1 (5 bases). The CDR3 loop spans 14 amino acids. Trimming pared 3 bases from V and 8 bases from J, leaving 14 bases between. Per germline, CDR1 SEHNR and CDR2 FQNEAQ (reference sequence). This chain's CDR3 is CASSLDTSLHEQFF. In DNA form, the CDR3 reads TGTGCCAGCAGCTTGGACACCTCCCTCCATGAGCAGTTCTTC.

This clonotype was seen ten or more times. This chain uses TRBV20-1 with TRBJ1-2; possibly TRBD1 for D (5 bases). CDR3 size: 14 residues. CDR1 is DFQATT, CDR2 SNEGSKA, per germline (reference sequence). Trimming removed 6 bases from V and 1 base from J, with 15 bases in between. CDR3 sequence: CSADTGGFNYGYTF. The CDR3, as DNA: TGCAGTGCGGACACAGGAGGATTTAACTATGGCTACACCTTC.

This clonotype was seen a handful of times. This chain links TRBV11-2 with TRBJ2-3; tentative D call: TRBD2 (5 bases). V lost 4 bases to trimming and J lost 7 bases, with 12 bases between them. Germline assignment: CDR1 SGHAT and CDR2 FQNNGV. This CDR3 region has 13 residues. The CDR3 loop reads CASSSRIGNTQYF. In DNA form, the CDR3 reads TGTGCCAGCAGCTCAAGAATCGGGAATACGCAGTATTTT.

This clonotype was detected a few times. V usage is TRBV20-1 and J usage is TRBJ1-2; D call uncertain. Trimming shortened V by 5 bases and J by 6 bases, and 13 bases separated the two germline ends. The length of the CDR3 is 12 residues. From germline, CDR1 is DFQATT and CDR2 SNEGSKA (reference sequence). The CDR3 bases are TGCAGTGCTCGGCGGGAATTCGATGGCTACACCTTC. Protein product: CSARREFDGYTF.